This TCR beta chain was sequenced in a study of human T cells and chemical hapten exposure. A single record per CDR3 protein comes from TCRdb applying MiXCR to the RACE reads. This sample has about 190,000 distinct CDR3 sequences, with more than 20% found just once. Time point indicated: patch test 3, about 24 weeks after DPC sensitization. The treatment denotes: therapeutic diphenylcyclopropenone sensitization with weekly scalp DPC. This CDR3 is built from 17 residues. Germline V gene lookup returns CDR1 SGHRS and CDR2 YFSETQ. V lost 1 base and J lost 2, with 19 bases in between. The chain recombines TRBV5-1 with TRBJ2-7, with D tentatively TRBD2 (5 bases). The sequences come from whole blood, collected in connection with sensitization to the hapten diphenylcyclopropenone (DPC). The sequence derives from a woman aged 40-49 years with alopecia areata. Some clones in this sample may be carry-over from other donors' samples. CDR3 protein: CASSLYATQGAAYEQYF. The CDR3 DNA reads TGCGCCAGCAGCTTGTACGCGACCCAAGGAGCGGCCTACGAGCAGTACTTC.